The next 32 T cell receptor beta chains were all read from a single sample in a study of post-analysis software for immune sequencing data. General observations from the study: Patients showed TRBV5-6, TRBV5-1 and TRBV20-1 among 4 or 5 TRBV segments more frequent than in controls.

Their antigens are not known. Prepared libraries of TCR beta cDNA carried unique molecular identifiers. One entry per CDR3 protein results from TCRdb running MiXCR on the PCR reads. Altogether hundreds of thousands of distinct CDR3 sequences are present, 45% being singletons, with the ten largest covering over 10%. The sequenced sample was blood. All receptors come from a girl between 10 and 17 years old with multiple sclerosis.

In this sample, this clonotype turned up a few times. The chain employs TRBV6-2 or TRBV6-3 and TRBJ2-1, with D possibly matching TRBD2 (5 bases). The CDR3 covers 15 residues. Germline lookup yields CDR1 MNHEY and CDR2 SVGEGT. Trimming took off 8 bases at V and 2 bases at J, with 16 bases between the two ends. The CDR3 spells CASFGLNDTYNEQFF. The CDR3 bases are TGTGCCAGCTTCGGACTGAACGATACCTACAATGAGCAGTTCTTC.

Here the CDR3 reads CASTRVGSTDTQYF. The CDR3, as DNA: TGTGCCAGCACCAGGGTGGGAAGCACAGATACGCAGTATTTT. The genes are TRBV27 and TRBJ2-3; a weak D match, TRBD1 (5 bases). The CDR3 contains 14 residues. With 7 bases removed from V and 0 bases from J, the gap between germline ends came to 11 bases. Germline CDR1 and CDR2: MNHEY and SMNVEV (reference sequence).

The chain joins TRBV29-1 to TRBJ2-1; 12 bases fit TRBD2. J was trimmed by 7 bases and V by 4 bases; bases with no gene match: 5. This CDR3 region has 14 residues. The germline gives CDR1 SQVTM, CDR2 ANQGSEA. This CDR3 is CSVGTSGMGNEQFF. CDR3 nucleotide sequence: TGCAGCGTTGGGACTAGCGGGATGGGAAATGAGCAGTTCTTC.

The chain recombines TRBV21-1 with TRBJ2-1. TRBV21-1 is designated a pseudogene. The CDR3 loop spans 16 amino acids. The CDR3 reads CASSKVWRTRYNEQFF. DNA for the CDR3: TGTGCCAGCAGCAAAGTGTGGCGGACCAGATACAATGAGCAGTTCTTC.

The CDR3 coding sequence is TGTGCCAGCAGCTTCAGCGACCAGGGGAATGAGCAGTTCTTC. Translation: CASSFSDQGNEQFF. This sequence joins TRBV7-2 and TRBJ2-1; maybe TRBD1 (6 bases). The V gene lost 3 bases and the J gene lost 7 bases, with 13 bases spanning the gap. Germline V CDR1 and CDR2: SGHTA, FQGNSA. The CDR3 loop spans 14 amino acids.

This clonotype was seen more than once but under ten times. The CDR3: CASSVGQLYNQPQHF. CDR3 in DNA: TGCGCCAGCAGTGTCGGACAGCTCTATAATCAGCCCCAGCATTTT. This chain uses TRBV10-2 with TRBJ1-5; tentative D call: TRBD1 (6 bases). The CDR3 length is 15 residues. Germline CDR1 is WSHSY and CDR2 is SAAADI. Between the trimmed V and J ends, which lost 4 bases and 4 bases, there was a span of 14 bases.

The V and J genes are TRBV6-6 and TRBJ1-2; D perhaps matches TRBD1 (6 bases). The germline V and J ends were trimmed by 0 bases and 7 bases, with 9 bases remaining between them. The CDR3 loop spans 13 amino acids. From germline, CDR1 is MNHNY and CDR2 SVGAGI (reference sequence). CDR3 in amino acids: CASSYSQGPGYTF. CDR3 coding DNA: TGTGCCAGCAGTTACTCACAGGGCCCTGGCTACACCTTC.

This clonotype was found a few times. The V gene is TRBV29-1, the J gene TRBJ2-1, with D uncertain. CDR1 and CDR2 from the germline V gene are SQVTM and ANQGSEA. This CDR3 has 12 amino acids. V lost 5 bases to trimming and J lost 5 bases, with 10 bases between them. The CDR3 loop is CSVQVVDNEQFF. The CDR3 DNA sequence: TGCAGCGTTCAAGTAGTAGACAATGAGCAGTTCTTC.

This clonotype was recorded at least ten times. The chain recombines TRBV5-1 with TRBJ2-5; a possible D gene is TRBD2 (6 bases). V gave up 5 bases and J gave up 4 bases, with 15 bases separating them. Looked up from germline, CDR1 is SGHRS and CDR2 is YFSETQ. The CDR3 is 14 amino acids. The CDR3 DNA reads TGCGCCAGCAGAGGACTACTCTCGTTAGAGACCCAGTACTTC. Amino acids: CASRGLLSLETQYF.

The V and J genes are TRBV7-3 and TRBJ2-6; D possibly corresponds to TRBD2 (5 bases). Germline values: CDR1 SGHTA, CDR2 FQGTGA. The V and J ends lost 4 bases and 1 base respectively, with 14 bases between them. CDR3 length equals 17 residues. CDR3 nucleotide sequence: TGTGCCAGCAGCTCCTATTACGGGGTTTCTGGGGCCAACGTCCTGACTTTC. Translation: CASSSYYGVSGANVLTF.

This clonotype came up a few times. The rearrangement uses TRBV28 and TRBJ2-1; 11 bases match TRBD2. The junction had 15 bases not matched to a gene; V was cut back by 10 bases and J by 4 bases. Germline CDR1 MDHEN, CDR2 SYDVKM. This CDR3 is 17 amino acids long. CDR3 in DNA: TGTGCCACCCGCCCATGGCCACTAGCGGGAGCGTACAATGAGCAGTTCTTC. Translating gives CATRPWPLAGAYNEQFF.

The chain employs TRBV24-1 and TRBJ1-5; D gene unclear. This CDR3 is built from 13 residues. Trimming left V 3 bases short and J 7 bases short, with 9 bases between. From germline, CDR1 is KGHDR and CDR2 SFDVKD. The CDR3 bases are TGTGCCACCAGTGATGCATCTATGCAGCCCCAGCATTTT. It codes for CATSDASMQPQHF.

V is TRBV29-1 and J is TRBJ2-5; TRBD2 agrees at 12 bases. The CDR3 sequence is 14 residues long. Germline CDR1 and CDR2: SQVTM and ANQGSEA. V gave up 7 bases and J gave up 4 bases; unmatched junction bases: 7. CDR3 nucleotides: TGCAGCGCCCTAGCGGGAGGGCTAGGAGAGACCCAGTACTTC. Translation: CSALAGGLGETQYF.

This rearrangement joins TRBV7-3 to TRBJ1-5, with TRBD1 identical over 7 bases. The junction had 6 bases not matched to a gene; V was cut back by 5 bases and J by 2 bases. CDR3 size: 15 residues. CDR1 and CDR2 from the germline V gene are SGHTA and FQGTGA. In nucleotides, the CDR3 is TGTGCCAGCAGCCCCACAGGGGAACGCAATCAGCCCCAGCATTTT. Its translation: CASSPTGERNQPQHF.

V and J are TRBV6-2 or TRBV6-3 and TRBJ2-7, with a possible D match to TRBD1 (5 bases). Germline V lookup: CDR1 MNHEY, CDR2 SVGEGT. Trimming pared 5 bases from V and 3 bases from J, leaving 14 bases between. The CDR3 runs to 14 residues. CDR3 DNA sequence: TGTGCCAGCAGTAGCCACAGGTTAGGCTACGAGCAGTACTTC. It codes for CASSSHRLGYEQYF.

In this sample, this clonotype turned up a few times. The CDR3 reads CASRRGYLEQYF. In DNA, the CDR3 is TGTGCCAGCAGGCGGGGTTATCTTGAGCAGTACTTC. The chain uses TRBV12-3 or TRBV12-4 and TRBJ2-5; tentative D call: TRBD2 (6 bases). Trimming removed 6 bases from V and 11 bases from J, with 16 bases in between. The CDR3 sequence is 12 residues long.

As DNA, the CDR3 is TGTGCCACCAGCAGAGGGGTGGCGGGGTTGTACAATGAGCAGTTCTTC. This sequence encodes CATSRGVAGLYNEQFF. This sequence joins TRBV15 and TRBJ2-1, with D perhaps TRBD2 (6 bases). The CDR3 runs to 16 residues. Trimming shortened V by 1 base and J by 4 bases, and 14 bases separated the two germline ends. Looked up from germline, CDR1 is LNHNV and CDR2 is YYDKDF (reference sequence).

The chain has TRBV29-1 and TRBJ2-3; unclear D gene. The CDR3 sequence is 15 residues long. Germline loops: CDR1 SQVTM, CDR2 ANQGSEA. Trimming took off 7 bases at V and 2 bases at J, with 19 bases between the two ends. Written as DNA, the CDR3 is TGCAGCGCTGCCCTGGCCAGCGATGACACAGATACGCAGTATTTT. Translated: CSAALASDDTDTQYF.

As to this clonotype: Mismatch with germline at one junction end may stem from a read error. V gene TRBV7-7 combines with J gene TRBJ2-3, with 9 bases matching TRBD2. CDR1 and CDR2 (germline): SSHAT, FNYEAQ (reference sequence). This CDR3 comprises 16 residues. The CDR3 coding sequence is TGTGCTAGCAGCTTAGGGCTAGCGGGATCCCCAGATACGCAGTATTTT. Translating gives CASSLGLAGSPDTQYF.

This clonotype was seen more than once but under ten times. This rearrangement joins TRBV5-5 to TRBJ1-5, with TRBD1 matching over 7 bases. CDR1 is SGHKS, CDR2 YYEKEE, per germline (reference sequence). CDR3 size: 18 residues. The J segment lost 1 base and the V segment lost 4 bases, leaving 14 bases of the junction unmatched. The CDR3 here is CASSATGISTGSNQPQHF. CDR3 in DNA: TGTGCCAGCAGCGCGACAGGGATTTCAACAGGCAGCAATCAGCCCCAGCATTTT.

This clonotype was counted only a few times. The chain employs TRBV7-2 and TRBJ2-3; the D call may be TRBD1 or TRBD2 (5 bases each). The V gene's germline CDR1 is SGHTA and CDR2 FQGNSA. CDR3 length: 16 residues. The V gene lost 5 bases and the J gene lost 0 bases, with 15 bases spanning the gap. The CDR3 region is CASSPTSGPSTDTQYF. DNA of the CDR3: TGTGCCAGCAGCCCCACCTCGGGACCCAGCACAGATACGCAGTATTTT.

The rearrangement joins TRBV20-1 to TRBJ2-1; D is unresolved. V shed 5 bases and J shed 10 bases, with 18 bases lying between them. The germline V gene has CDR1 DFQATT and CDR2 SNEGSKA (reference sequence). CDR3 length equals 13 residues. The CDR3 region is CSAPKSIGLEQFF. The CDR3 DNA reads TGCAGTGCTCCCAAATCAATCGGGCTCGAGCAGTTCTTC.

This sequence joins TRBV29-1 and TRBJ2-1; 9 bases agree with TRBD2. Looked up from germline, CDR1 is SQVTM and CDR2 is ANQGSEA. The trim removed 3 bases at V and 2 bases at J, leaving 8 bases unmatched. The CDR3 covers 16 residues. In nucleotides, the CDR3 is TGCAGCGTTGAGGAGGCTAAGCGGGAGGCCTACAATGAGCAGTTCTTC. Residues: CSVEEAKREAYNEQFF.

This clonotype was observed a few times. In DNA, the CDR3 is TGTGCCAGCAGTTTATTACTGGGCACTGAAGCTTTCTTT. Its translation: CASSLLLGTEAFF. This chain uses TRBV12-3 or TRBV12-4 with TRBJ1-1; no clear D. V dropped 2 bases and J dropped 4 bases, with 8 bases sitting between them. The CDR3 contains 13 residues.

This sequence joins TRBV7-3 and TRBJ2-3; the D gene is possibly TRBD1 (5 bases). The CDR3 has 17 residues. Trimming cost V 2 bases and J 5 bases, with 20 bases left between them. CDR1 is SGHTA, CDR2 FQGTGA, per germline. CDR3 region: CASSLSISRDTGDTQYF. DNA for the CDR3: TGTGCCAGCAGCTTATCCATCTCCAGGGATACTGGAGATACGCAGTATTTT.

This clonotype turned up a few times. The chain carries TRBV9 and TRBJ2-7, with 7 bases lining up with TRBD2. The CDR3 contains 15 residues. Germline CDR1 SGDLS, CDR2 YYNGEE. V lost 7 bases to trimming and J lost 4 bases; unmatched junction nucleotides: 14. The chain's CDR3 is CASSPQQIGGYEQYF. The CDR3 nucleotides read TGTGCCAGCTCCCCCCAGCAGATCGGGGGGTACGAGCAGTACTTC.

There are a few counts of this clonotype. This chain links TRBV6-2 or TRBV6-3 with TRBJ2-1, with 13 positions matching TRBD2. There are 16 residues in the CDR3. Trimming cost V 4 bases and J 6 bases; bases outside gene matches: 6. CDR1 is MNHEY and CDR2 is SVGEGT in the germline V gene. The CDR3 DNA reads as TGTGCCAGCAGTTTCCCCACTAGCGGGAGGGGCAATGAGCAGTTCTTC. Its translation: CASSFPTSGRGNEQFF.

The CDR3 here is CASSLGGDPPGDTQYF. The CDR3 DNA reads as TGTGCCAGCAGCTTAGGTGGAGACCCCCCCGGAGATACGCAGTATTTT. The gene calls are TRBV7-2 and TRBJ2-3; D call uncertain. Per germline, CDR1 SGHTA and CDR2 FQGNSA. The V and J ends lost 1 base and 5 bases respectively, with 16 bases between them. This CDR3 contains 16 residues. Supplemented by reference TRBV7-2 and TRBJ2-3, the full variable domain reads GAGVSQSPSNKVTEKGKDVELRCDPISGHTALYWYRQSLGQGLEFLIYFQGNSAPDKSGLPSDRFSAERTGGSVSTLTIQRTQQEDSAVYLCASSLGGDPPGDTQYFGPGTRLTVL.

The chain has TRBV5-8 and TRBJ2-1, with 8 positions matching TRBD2. The CDR3 extends over 16 amino acids. Per germline, CDR1 SGHTS and CDR2 YDEGEE. Trimming at V came to 4 bases and at J to 5 bases, leaving 11 bases not matched to a gene. CDR3 coding DNA: TGTGCCAGCAGCCCCCCGCGGGGGGAACTTAACAATGAGCAGTTCTTC. It codes for CASSPPRGELNNEQFF. Looking up the rest from reference TRBV5-8 and TRBJ2-1 gives the full variable domain: EAGVTQSPTHLIKTRGQQATLRCSPISGHTSVYWYQQALGLGLQFLLWYDEGEERNRGNFPPRFSGRQFPNYSSELNVNALELEDSALYLCASSPPRGELNNEQFFGPGTRLTVL.

In its sample, this clonotype was seen a few times. The chain carries TRBV5-1 and TRBJ2-3; the D is unclear. The CDR3 sequence is 15 residues long. With 0 bases removed from V and 0 bases from J, the gap between germline ends came to 8 bases. Germline V gene sequence: CDR1 SGHRS, CDR2 YFSETQ. The CDR3 spells CASSLDSLSTDTQYF. The CDR3 DNA is TGCGCCAGCAGCTTGGACTCACTAAGCACAGATACGCAGTATTTT. The entire variable domain, with the rest obtained from reference TRBV5-1 and TRBJ2-3, is as follows: KAGVTQTPRYLIKTRGQQVTLSCSPISGHRSVSWYQQTPGQGLQFLFEYFSETQRNKGNFPGRFSGRQFSNSRSEMNVSTLELGDSALYLCASSLDSLSTDTQYFGPGTRLTVL.

This clonotype was observed a few times. The gene calls are TRBV11-2 and TRBJ2-4; D is unclear. This CDR3 has 15 residues. Germline-derived CDR1 and CDR2 are SGHAT and FQNNGV. The V end lost 1 base, the J end lost 0 bases, and 7 bases lay between the germline ends. The CDR3 region is CASSLVREAKNIQYF. The CDR3 nucleotides are TGTGCCAGCAGCTTAGTTAGGGAAGCCAAAAACATTCAGTACTTC.

The gene calls are TRBV20-1 and TRBJ2-4, with 9 bases identical to TRBD2. Germline V gene data show CDR1 as DFQATT and CDR2 as SNEGSKA (reference sequence). V lost 0 bases, J lost 0 bases, and 6 bases stayed unmatched. The CDR3 sequence is 17 residues long. CDR3 loop: CSARDLAGGEAKNIQYF. The CDR3, as DNA: TGCAGTGCTAGAGATCTGGCGGGAGGGGAAGCCAAAAACATTCAGTACTTC.